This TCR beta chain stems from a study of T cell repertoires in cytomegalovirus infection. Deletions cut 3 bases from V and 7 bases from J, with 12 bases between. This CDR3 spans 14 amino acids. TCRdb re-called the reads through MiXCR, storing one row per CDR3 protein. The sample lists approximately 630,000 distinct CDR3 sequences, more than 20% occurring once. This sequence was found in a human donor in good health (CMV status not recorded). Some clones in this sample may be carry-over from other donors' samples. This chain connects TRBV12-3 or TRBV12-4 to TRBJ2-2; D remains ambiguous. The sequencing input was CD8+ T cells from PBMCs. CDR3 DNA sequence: TGTGCCAGCAGTTTTTTGGCTCGCCTCGGGGAGCTGTTTTTT. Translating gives CASSFLARLGELFF.